Shown below are 22 T cell receptor beta chains from a single sample sequenced in a study of a mutant IDH1 vaccine in newly diagnosed glioma. For these TCRs, the target antigens are not known. The time point here: week 47, end of study. Every vaccine dose comprised 300 ug of mutant IDH1 20-mer peptide plus topical imiquimod. Sequencing used immunoSEQ multiplex PCR; TCRdb keeps in-frame clones, though not all of them. The sample consists of around 53,000 clones, about 81% of them appearing once. This specimen consisted of PBMCs, obtained from a glioma patient whose treatment included an IDH1 peptide vaccine. These receptors all stem from a young woman with glioma. Some clones in this sample may be carry-over from other donors' samples.

The V call is TRBV2, the J call TRBJ2-7, with D unresolved. Germline CDR1 SNHLY, CDR2 FYNNEI. There are 13 residues in the CDR3. V lost 3 bases to trimming and J lost 8 bases, with 14 bases between them. CDR3 in amino acids: CASSDDTPRKQYF. The CDR3 region has the DNA TGTGCCAGCAGTGATGATACACCTCGGAAGCAGTACTTC.

The chain links TRBV18 to TRBJ1-1; no firm D call. The CDR3 has 14 residues. Trimming took off 3 bases at V and 2 bases at J, with 10 bases between the two ends. Germline loops: CDR1 KGHSH, CDR2 LQKENI. In nucleotides, the CDR3 is TGTGCCAGCTCACCCCGGGATTCCAACACTGAAGCTTTCTTT. This sequence encodes CASSPRDSNTEAFF.

There are a few counts of this clone. The chain joins TRBV5-4 to TRBJ2-7, with 7 bases matching TRBD2. The germline CDR1 and CDR2 sequences are SGHNT and YYREEE (reference sequence). The CDR3 has 11 amino acids. DNA for the CDR3: TGTGCCAGCAGCTTGGAGGCGGGAGTAACGGTC. This codes for CASSLEAGVTV.

The chain couples TRBV5-1 to TRBJ2-7, with a tentative D call TRBD2 (5 bases). The germline V gene has CDR1 SGHRS and CDR2 YFSETQ. The CDR3 is 15 amino acids. Trimming left V 0 bases short and J 2 bases short, with 12 bases between. Here the CDR3 DNA reads TGCGCCAGCAGCTTGGGCCTAGCTAGGACCTACGAGCAGTACTTC. Residues: CASSLGLARTYEQYF.

The chain carries TRBV5-5 and TRBJ2-1; 7 bases align to TRBD2. Per the germline V gene, CDR1 is SGHKS and CDR2 is YYEKEE (reference sequence). J gave up 2 bases and V 0 bases, and 2 bases lay outside the gene matches. The CDR3 contains 15 residues. CDR3 region: CASSLDGTTYNEQFF. The DNA of the CDR3 is TGTGCCAGCAGCTTGGATGGGACTACCTACAATGAGCAGTTCTTC.

The V gene is TRBV2, the J gene TRBJ2-7; D gene ambiguous. V was shortened by 1 base and J by 2 bases, with 12 bases between the two germline ends. The CDR3 has 15 residues. Germline V gene data show CDR1 as SNHLY and CDR2 as FYNNEI. DNA for the CDR3: TGTGCCAGCAGTGAAGGCGTGGCTCTTCCCTACGAGCAGTACTTC. Protein sequence: CASSEGVALPYEQYF.

The CDR3 DNA follows: TGTGCCAGCAGCAGGATTACCGGGGAGCTGTTTTTT. Translating gives CASSRITGELFF. The V gene is TRBV28, the J gene TRBJ2-2; D is uncertain. CDR1 and CDR2 (germline): MDHEN, SYDVKM. Deletions cut 6 bases from V and 5 bases from J, with 7 bases between. The length of the CDR3 is 12 residues.

The chain is built from TRBV2 and TRBJ1-1; D gene unclear. This CDR3 region has 14 residues. CDR1 and CDR2 (germline): SNHLY, FYNNEI. CDR3 protein: CDIARAGVSTEAFF. CDR3 DNA: TGTGACATAGCACGGGCCGGGGTGAGCACTGAAGCTTTCTTT.

The rearrangement links TRBV6-5 to TRBJ1-2, with TRBD1 matching 7 bases. Germline V CDR1 and CDR2: MNHEY, SVGAGI. V shed 7 bases and J 2 bases; nucleotides not matched to a gene: 4. The CDR3 runs 13 residues. The CDR3 coding sequence is TGTGCCAGCAAGAAGGGGGCGAACTATGGCTACACCTTC. It codes for CASKKGANYGYTF.

The chain joins TRBV4-2 to TRBJ2-1; TRBD2 agrees at 8 bases. Looked up from germline, CDR1 is LGHNA and CDR2 is YNFKEQ. The CDR3 is 13 amino acids. V lost 1 base to trimming and J lost 10 bases; unmatched junction nucleotides: 3. The CDR3 DNA sequence: TGTGCCAGCAGCCAAGGAACGGGAGGGGAGCAGTTCTTC. Protein sequence: CASSQGTGGEQFF.

The chain is built from TRBV4-1 and TRBJ1-4, with 8 bases lining up with TRBD1. V trimming: 4 bases; J trimming: 8 bases; junction bases outside the gene matches: 12. This CDR3 region has 16 residues. In germline, CDR1 is MGHRA, CDR2 YSYEKL. The CDR3 DNA reads as TGCGCCAGCAGCCGCCGCCCAGGACAGGGCGGCGAAAAACTGTTTTTT. Translating gives CASSRRPGQGGEKLFF.

This rearrangement joins TRBV29-1 to TRBJ2-5; no reliable D call. The germline V gene has CDR1 SQVTM and CDR2 ANQGSEA. With 2 bases removed from V and 1 base from J, the gap between germline ends came to 11 bases. The CDR3 totals 14 residues. DNA of the CDR3: TGCAGCGTTGAATTACGCCTAGTCCAAGAGACCCAGTACTTC. Encoded protein: CSVELRLVQETQYF.

J is TRBJ1-4 and V is TRBV11-2; D is unresolved. The germline V gene has CDR1 SGHAT and CDR2 FQNNGV. The CDR3 contains 12 residues. V lost 8 bases, J lost 6 bases, and 10 bases lay in between. The CDR3 region is CASSQRDEKLFF. For the CDR3, the DNA is TGTGCCAGCTCCCAACGGGATGAAAAACTGTTTTTT.

The J gene is TRBJ2-2, the V gene TRBV15; D gene ambiguous. Germline values: CDR1 LNHNV, CDR2 YYDKDF (reference sequence). CDR3 length: 15 residues. With 1 base removed from V and 1 base from J, the gap between germline ends came to 7 bases. This CDR3 reads CATSRAPGNTGELFF. CDR3 nucleotides: TGTGCCACCAGCAGAGCTCCAGGGAACACCGGGGAGCTGTTTTTT.

The chain employs TRBV5-8 and TRBJ2-7; D is tentatively TRBD1 or TRBD2 (6 bases each). The CDR3 extends over 19 amino acids. Looked up from germline, CDR1 is SGHTS and CDR2 is YDEGEE. V lost 0 bases to trimming and J lost 5 bases, with 27 bases between them. This CDR3 is CASSLDPLWGAQGRNEQYF. CDR3 nucleotide sequence: TGTGCCAGCAGCTTGGACCCCCTTTGGGGGGCGCAGGGTCGAAACGAGCAGTACTTC.

This chain uses TRBV4-1 with TRBJ2-7; a possible D gene is TRBD2 (6 bases). Germline V CDR1 and CDR2: MGHRA, YSYEKL. This CDR3 is 15 amino acids long. Deletions cut 0 bases from V and 7 bases from J, with 16 bases between. The CDR3 sequence is CASSQDSGLAREQYF. The CDR3 DNA sequence: TGCGCCAGCAGCCAAGATAGTGGCCTAGCGAGGGAGCAGTACTTC.

The chain couples TRBV12-5 to TRBJ2-1, with D possibly called TRBD1 or TRBD2 (5 bases each). The CDR3 contains 14 residues. Germline V gives CDR1 LGHNT, CDR2 FRNRAP. Trimming cost V 5 bases and J 10 bases, with 18 bases left between them. In nucleotides, the CDR3 is TGTGCTAGTGGTCCATTTGCCCAGGGCGGGGAGCAGTTCTTC. Translated, it gives CASGPFAQGGEQFF.

This chain joins TRBV7-2 and TRBJ2-1; 7 bases are a match to TRBD1. The CDR3 totals 15 residues. Germline CDR1 is SGHTA and CDR2 is FQGNSA. The ends lost 1 base at V and 6 bases at J; junction bases unmatched: 6. CDR3 DNA sequence: TGTGCCAGCAGCTTAGAGCGACGGACAGGCAATGAGCAGTTCTTC. Amino acid sequence: CASSLERRTGNEQFF.

V usage is TRBV7-3 and J usage is TRBJ1-5, with TRBD1 matching 10 bases. The junction had 7 bases not matched to a gene; V was cut back by 4 bases and J by 7 bases. CDR1 and CDR2 (germline): SGHTA, FQGTGA. CDR3 size: 15 residues. DNA of the CDR3: TGTGCCAGCAGCTCGGACAGGGGGGCGGAGCAGCCCCAGCATTTT. It codes for CASSSDRGAEQPQHF.

J is TRBJ1-5 and V is TRBV30, with D unresolved. Germline V gene lookup returns CDR1 GTSNPN and CDR2 SVGIG (reference sequence). This CDR3 comprises 13 residues. Trimming took off 0 bases at V and 5 bases at J, with 8 bases between the two ends. The CDR3 sequence: CAWSVYDDQPQHF. DNA of the CDR3: TGTGCCTGGAGTGTGTATGATGATCAGCCCCAGCATTTT.

The chain uses TRBV14 and TRBJ2-7; D remains ambiguous. Germline V gene sequence: CDR1 SGHDN, CDR2 FVKESK. The CDR3 spans 13 residues. V gave up 4 bases and J gave up 0 bases, with 7 bases separating them. The CDR3 DNA is TGTGCCAGCAGCCGCCGACTCTCCTACGAGCAGTACTTC. Its protein is CASSRRLSYEQYF.

The V and J genes are TRBV19 and TRBJ2-2; D is unresolved. Trimming pared 6 bases from V and 11 bases from J, leaving 19 bases between. The CDR3 is 14 amino acids. From germline, CDR1 is LNHDA and CDR2 SQIVND (reference sequence). As DNA, the CDR3 is TGTGCCAGTAGCCCCGTATCTCCCCACCCTGAGCTGTTTTTT. Translation gives CASSPVSPHPELFF.